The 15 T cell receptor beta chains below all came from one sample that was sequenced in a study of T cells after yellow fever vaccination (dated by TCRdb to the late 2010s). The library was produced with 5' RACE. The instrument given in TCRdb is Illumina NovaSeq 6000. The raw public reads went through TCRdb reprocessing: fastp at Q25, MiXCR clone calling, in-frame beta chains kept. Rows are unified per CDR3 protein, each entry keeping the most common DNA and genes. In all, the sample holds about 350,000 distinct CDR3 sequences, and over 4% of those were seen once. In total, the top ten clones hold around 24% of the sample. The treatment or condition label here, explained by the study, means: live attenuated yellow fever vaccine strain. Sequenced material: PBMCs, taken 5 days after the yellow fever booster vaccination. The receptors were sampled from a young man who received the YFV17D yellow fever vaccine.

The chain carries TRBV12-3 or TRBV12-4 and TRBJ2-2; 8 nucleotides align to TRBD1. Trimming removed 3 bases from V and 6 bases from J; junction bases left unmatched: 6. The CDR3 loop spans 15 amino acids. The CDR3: CASSFGDRGAGELFF. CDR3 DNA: TGTGCCAGCAGTTTCGGCGACAGGGGCGCCGGGGAGCTGTTTTTT.

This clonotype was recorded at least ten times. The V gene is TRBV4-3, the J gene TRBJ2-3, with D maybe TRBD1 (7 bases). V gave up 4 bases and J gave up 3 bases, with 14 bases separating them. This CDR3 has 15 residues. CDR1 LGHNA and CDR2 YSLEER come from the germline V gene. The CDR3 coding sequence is TGCGCCAGCAGCCCTCAGGGGGGCCGGACAGATACGCAGTATTTT. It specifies CASSPQGGRTDTQYF.

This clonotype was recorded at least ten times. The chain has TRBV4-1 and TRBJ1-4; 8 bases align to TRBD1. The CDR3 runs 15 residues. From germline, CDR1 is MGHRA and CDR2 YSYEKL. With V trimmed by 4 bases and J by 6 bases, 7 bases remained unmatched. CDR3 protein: CASSRKQGEDEKLFF. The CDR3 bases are TGCGCCAGCAGCCGTAAACAGGGGGAGGATGAAAAACTGTTTTTT.

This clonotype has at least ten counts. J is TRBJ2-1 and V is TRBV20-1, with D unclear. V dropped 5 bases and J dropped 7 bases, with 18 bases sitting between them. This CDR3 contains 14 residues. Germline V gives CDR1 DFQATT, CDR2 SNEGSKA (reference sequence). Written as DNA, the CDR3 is TGCAGTGCTCTCCAATTTGGGGTCTGGAATGAGCAGTTCTTC. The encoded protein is CSALQFGVWNEQFF.

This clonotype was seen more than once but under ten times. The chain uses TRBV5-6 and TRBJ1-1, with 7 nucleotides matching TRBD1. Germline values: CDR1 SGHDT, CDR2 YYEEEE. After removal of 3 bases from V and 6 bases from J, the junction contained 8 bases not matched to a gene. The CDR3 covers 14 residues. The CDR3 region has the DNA TGTGCCAGCAGCTACCTAACGACAGGGCCTGAAGCTTTCTTT. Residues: CASSYLTTGPEAFF. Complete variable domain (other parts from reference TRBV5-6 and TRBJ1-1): DAGVTQSPTHLIKTRGQQVTLRCSPKSGHDTVSWYQQALGQGPQFIFQYYEEEERQRGNFPDRFSGHQFPNYSSELNVNALLLGDSALYLCASSYLTTGPEAFFGQGTRLTVV.

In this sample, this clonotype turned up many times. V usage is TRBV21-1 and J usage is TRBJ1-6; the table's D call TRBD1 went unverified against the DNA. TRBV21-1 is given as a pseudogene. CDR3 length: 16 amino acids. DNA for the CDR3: TGTGCCAGCAGCAAAGGGACAGCGATTAGCATGTCACCCCTCCACTTT. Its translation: CASSKGTAISMSPLHF.

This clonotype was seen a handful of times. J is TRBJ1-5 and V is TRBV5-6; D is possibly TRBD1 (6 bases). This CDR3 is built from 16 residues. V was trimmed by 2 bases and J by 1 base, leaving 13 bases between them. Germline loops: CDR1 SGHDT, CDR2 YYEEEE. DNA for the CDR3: TGTGCCAGCAGCTTTTTCGGACAGCCCAGCAATCAGCCCCAGCATTTT. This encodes CASSFFGQPSNQPQHF.

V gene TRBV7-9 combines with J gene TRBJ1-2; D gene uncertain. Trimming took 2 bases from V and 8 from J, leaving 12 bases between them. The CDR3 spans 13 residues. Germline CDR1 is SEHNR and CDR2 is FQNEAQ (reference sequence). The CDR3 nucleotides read TGTGCCAGCAGCTTAAGGGATTTTAGAGGCTACACCTTC. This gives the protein CASSLRDFRGYTF.

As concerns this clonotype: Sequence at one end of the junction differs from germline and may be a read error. The chain's CDR3 is CATGGSDEQYF. CDR3 nucleotide sequence: TGTGCCACCGGGGGCTCCGACGAGCAGTACTTC. The V and J genes are TRBV6-2 or TRBV6-3 and TRBJ2-7, with D perhaps being TRBD1 or TRBD2 (6 bases each). The CDR3 covers 11 residues. The germline V gene encodes CDR1 MNHEY and CDR2 SVGEGT.

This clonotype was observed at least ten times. DNA for the CDR3: TGCAGCGTTGACAAAGGACAGGGGATTGACGGGGAGCTGTTTTTT. Protein: CSVDKGQGIDGELFF. The chain uses TRBV29-1 and TRBJ2-2, with 9 bases matching TRBD1. This CDR3 comprises 15 residues. Germline lookup yields CDR1 SQVTM and CDR2 ANQGSEA. J was trimmed by 7 bases and V by 3 bases; bases with no gene match: 9.

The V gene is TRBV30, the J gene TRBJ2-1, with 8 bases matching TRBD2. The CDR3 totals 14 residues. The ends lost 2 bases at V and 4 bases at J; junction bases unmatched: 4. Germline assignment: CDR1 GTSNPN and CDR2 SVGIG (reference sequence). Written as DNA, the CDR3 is TGTGCCTGGAGTTCCAAGCGGGGGTACAATGAGCAGTTCTTC. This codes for CAWSSKRGYNEQFF.

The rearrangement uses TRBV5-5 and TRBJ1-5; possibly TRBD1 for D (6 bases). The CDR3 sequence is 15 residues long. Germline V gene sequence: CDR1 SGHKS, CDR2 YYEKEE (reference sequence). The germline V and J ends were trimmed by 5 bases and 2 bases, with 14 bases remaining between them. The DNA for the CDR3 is TGTGCCAGCAGGCCGGCAGGGGTTGGCAATCAGCCCCAGCATTTT. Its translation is CASRPAGVGNQPQHF.

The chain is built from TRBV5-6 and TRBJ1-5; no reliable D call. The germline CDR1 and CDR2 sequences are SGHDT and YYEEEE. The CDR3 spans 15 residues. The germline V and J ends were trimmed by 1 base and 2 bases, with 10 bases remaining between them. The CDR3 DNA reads TGTGCCAGCAGCTTGAGCCTCCGGGGCAATCAGCCCCAGCATTTT. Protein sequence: CASSLSLRGNQPQHF. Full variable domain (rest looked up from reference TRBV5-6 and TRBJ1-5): DAGVTQSPTHLIKTRGQQVTLRCSPKSGHDTVSWYQQALGQGPQFIFQYYEEEERQRGNFPDRFSGHQFPNYSSELNVNALLLGDSALYLCASSLSLRGNQPQHFGDGTRLSIL.

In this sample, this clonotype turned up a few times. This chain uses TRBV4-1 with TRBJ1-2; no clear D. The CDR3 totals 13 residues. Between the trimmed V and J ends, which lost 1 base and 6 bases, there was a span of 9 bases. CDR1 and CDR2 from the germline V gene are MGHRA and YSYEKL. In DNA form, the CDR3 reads TGCGCCAGCAGCCAAGGACATACACATGGCTACACCTTC. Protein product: CASSQGHTHGYTF.

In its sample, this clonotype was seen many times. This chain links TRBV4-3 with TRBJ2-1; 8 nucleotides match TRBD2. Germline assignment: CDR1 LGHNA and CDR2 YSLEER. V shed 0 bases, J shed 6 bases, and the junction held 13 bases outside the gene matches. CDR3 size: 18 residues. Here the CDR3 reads CASSQDPPLGGGPNEQFF. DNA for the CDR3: TGCGCCAGCAGCCAAGACCCCCCTCTCGGGGGGGGCCCCAATGAGCAGTTCTTC.